This T cell receptor beta chain was profiled in a study of blood T cell repertoires in COVID-19 (dated by TCRdb to between 2020 and 2021). Broadly, across the study: The collaborator samples originated in the United States, Italy and Spain and spanned the acute and convalescent phases of COVID-19. The prospective study material was composed of cDNA or gDNA derived from T cells, B-cell-depleted T cells, or PBMCs. Subjects who had been exposed to COVID-19, were actively infected with it, or had recovered from it provided the deeply sampled blood TCRbeta repertoires that made up the dataset. The repertoires were made available in a free public database intended to serve as a resource for research on the immune response to SARS-CoV-2. Samples were obtained from the ongoing ImmuneRACE study (first 160 participants) and from 1,254 subjects provided by 6 global collaborators. The sample metadata nearly always contained a de-identified subject ID, COVID-19 status, age in years and sex. Where available, HLA class I and class II types were obtained from metadata supplied by the sample provider rather than from assay-based typing. Overall study results and their limits: The amount of clinical and demographic metadata varied by source and participant and was provided uncurated.

Collaborating institutions collected whole blood in K2EDTA tubes following their own protocols. For TCRbeta analysis, collaborators shipped samples as frozen whole blood, isolated PBMCs, or DNA extracted from either of those sample types. The immunoSEQ Assay, a bias-controlled multiplex PCR, was used to amplify TCRbeta CDR3 regions from genomic DNA. The authors' analysis ran thus. Within the assay, amplification of reference gene primers was used to estimate how many nucleated cells each sample contained. To quantify the absolute abundance of each unique TCRbeta CDR3 rearrangement, sequence reads were collapsed and filtered. For each sample, productive Simpson clonality was calculated as the square root of Simpson's diversity index over productive rearrangements. The immuneACCESS repertoire file appears here via TCRdb, limited to in-frame rearrangements. These files lack a portion of the clones; in checked studies, under half of the deficit traces to unresolved V genes, and the cause of the others is not known. That table is the source of V, J and clone size, and D and trimming were worked out from the DNA. For this sample there are 130,000 or so clones; 70% to 90% appear just once. The ten biggest clones cover more than 2% of the sample.

Concerning this clone itself: What antigen it recognizes has not been identified. The sample holds no much larger clone one base away, and base qualities are not on file.

This receptor was identified in a man aged 70-80 years with active COVID-19. The sample taken for sequencing was peripheral blood.

The DNA sequence follows: TGTGCCAGCAGCTTACAAGCGGGAGGTAGCACAGATACGCAGTATTTT. This gives the protein CASSLQAGGSTDTQYF. Recombination connected TRBV7-2 to TRBJ2-3; 9 central bases correspond to TRBD2. Via the germline V gene, CDR1 is SGHTA and CDR2 FQGNSA. Unmatched junction bases come to 3, with V trimmed by 2 bases and J by 0 bases. The CDR3, from cysteine to phenylalanine, totals 16 residues. Only the CDR3 part of the read is kept: 48 bases, read in frame from the first base. When the CDR3 is completed using the reference TRBV7-2 and TRBJ2-3 genes on either side, the full variable domain is GAGVSQSPSNKVTEKGKDVELRCDPISGHTALYWYRQSLGQGLEFLIYFQGNSAPDKSGLPSDRFSAERTGGSVSTLTIQRTQQEDSAVYLCASSLQAGGSTDTQYFGPGTRLTVL.